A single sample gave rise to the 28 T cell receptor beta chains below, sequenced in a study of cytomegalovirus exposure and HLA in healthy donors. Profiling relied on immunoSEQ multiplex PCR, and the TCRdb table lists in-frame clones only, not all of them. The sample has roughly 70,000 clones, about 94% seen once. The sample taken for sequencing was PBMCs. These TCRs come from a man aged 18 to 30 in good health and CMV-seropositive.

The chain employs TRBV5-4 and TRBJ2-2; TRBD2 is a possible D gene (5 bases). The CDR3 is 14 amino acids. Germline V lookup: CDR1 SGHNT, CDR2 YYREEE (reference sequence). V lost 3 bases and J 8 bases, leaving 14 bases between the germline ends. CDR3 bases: TGTGCCAGCAGCTCCCGGACTTCTTCTGGGGAGCTGTTTTTT. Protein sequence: CASSSRTSSGELFF.

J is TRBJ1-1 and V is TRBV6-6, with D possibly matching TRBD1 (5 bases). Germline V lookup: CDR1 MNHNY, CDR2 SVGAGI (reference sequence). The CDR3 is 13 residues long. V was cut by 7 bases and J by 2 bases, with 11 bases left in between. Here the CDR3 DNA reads TGTGCCAGCATGCGGGGGACCAACACTGAAGCTTTCTTT. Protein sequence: CASMRGTNTEAFF.

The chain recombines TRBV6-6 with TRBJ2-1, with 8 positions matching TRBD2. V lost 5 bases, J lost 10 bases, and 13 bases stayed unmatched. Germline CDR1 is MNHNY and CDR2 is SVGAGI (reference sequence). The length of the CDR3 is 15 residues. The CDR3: CASSPRSGGPPEQFF. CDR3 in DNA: TGTGCCAGCAGTCCCAGGAGCGGGGGCCCCCCGGAGCAGTTCTTC.

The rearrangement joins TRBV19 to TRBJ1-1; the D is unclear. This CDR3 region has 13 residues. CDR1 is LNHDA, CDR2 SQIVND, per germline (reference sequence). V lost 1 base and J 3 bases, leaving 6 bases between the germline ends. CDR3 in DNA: TGTGCCAGTAGTATAGGGAGGGACACTGAAGCTTTCTTT. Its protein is CASSIGRDTEAFF.

This CDR3 is CASSLSPGSHHEQFF. CDR3 coding DNA: TGTGCCAGCAGCTTAAGTCCTGGCTCCCACCATGAGCAGTTCTTC. The chain carries TRBV7-3 and TRBJ2-1; D gene uncertain. The V gene lost 1 base and the J gene lost 8 bases, with 15 bases spanning the gap. Looked up from germline, CDR1 is SGHTA and CDR2 is FQGTGA. The CDR3 extends over 15 amino acids.

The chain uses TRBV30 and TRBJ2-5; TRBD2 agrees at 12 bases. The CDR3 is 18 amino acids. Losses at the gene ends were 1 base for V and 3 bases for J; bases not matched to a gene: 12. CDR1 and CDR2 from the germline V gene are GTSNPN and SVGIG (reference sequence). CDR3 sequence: CAWSERLAGAWIEETQYF. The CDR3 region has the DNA TGTGCCTGGAGTGAACGACTAGCGGGAGCCTGGATCGAAGAGACCCAGTACTTC.

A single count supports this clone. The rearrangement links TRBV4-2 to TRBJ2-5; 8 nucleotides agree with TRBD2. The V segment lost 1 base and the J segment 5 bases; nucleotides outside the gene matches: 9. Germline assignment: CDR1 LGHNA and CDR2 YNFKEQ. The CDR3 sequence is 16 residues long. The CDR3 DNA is TGTGCCAGCAGCCAAGCTCCAGCGGGAGTAGGGGAGACCCAGTACTTC. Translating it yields CASSQAPAGVGETQYF.

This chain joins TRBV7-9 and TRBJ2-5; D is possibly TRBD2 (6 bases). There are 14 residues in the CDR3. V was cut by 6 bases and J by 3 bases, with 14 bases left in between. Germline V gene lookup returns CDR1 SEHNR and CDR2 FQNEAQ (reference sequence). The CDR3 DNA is TGTGCCAGCAGTTCGGGACTCCTAAAAGAGACCCAGTACTTC. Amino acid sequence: CASSSGLLKETQYF.

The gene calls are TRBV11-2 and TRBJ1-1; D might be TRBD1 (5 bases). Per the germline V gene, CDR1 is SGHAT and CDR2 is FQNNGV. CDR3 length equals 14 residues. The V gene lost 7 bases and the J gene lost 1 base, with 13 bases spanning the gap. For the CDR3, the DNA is TGTGCCAGCACCCCGGCGGGGCAGAACACTGAAGCTTTCTTT. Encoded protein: CASTPAGQNTEAFF.

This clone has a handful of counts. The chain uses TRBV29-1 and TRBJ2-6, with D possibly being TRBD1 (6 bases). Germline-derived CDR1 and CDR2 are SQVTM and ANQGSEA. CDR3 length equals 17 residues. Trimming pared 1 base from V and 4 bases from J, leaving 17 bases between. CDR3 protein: CSVEAWDTPKGANVLTF. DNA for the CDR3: TGCAGCGTTGAAGCCTGGGACACCCCTAAGGGGGCCAACGTCCTGACTTTC.

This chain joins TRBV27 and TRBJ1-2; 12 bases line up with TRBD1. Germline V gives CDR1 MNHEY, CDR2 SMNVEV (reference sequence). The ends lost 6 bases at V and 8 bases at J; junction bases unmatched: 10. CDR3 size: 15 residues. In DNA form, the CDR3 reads TGTGCCAGCAGAAAAATGGGACAGGGGGCGCTCGGCTACACCTTC. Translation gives CASRKMGQGALGYTF.

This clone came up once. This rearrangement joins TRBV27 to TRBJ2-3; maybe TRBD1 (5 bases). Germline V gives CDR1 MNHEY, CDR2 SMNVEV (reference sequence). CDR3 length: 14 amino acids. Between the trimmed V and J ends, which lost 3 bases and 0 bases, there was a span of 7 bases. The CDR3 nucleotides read TGTGCCAGCAGTTTGGGGCCGAGCACAGATACGCAGTATTTT. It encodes CASSLGPSTDTQYF.

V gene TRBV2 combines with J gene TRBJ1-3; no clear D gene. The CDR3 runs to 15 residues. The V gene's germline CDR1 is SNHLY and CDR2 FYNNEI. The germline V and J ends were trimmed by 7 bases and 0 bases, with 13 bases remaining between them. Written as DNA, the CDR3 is TGTGCCAGCAAAGTAGCGGTAGGCTCTGGAAACACCATATATTTT. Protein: CASKVAVGSGNTIYF.

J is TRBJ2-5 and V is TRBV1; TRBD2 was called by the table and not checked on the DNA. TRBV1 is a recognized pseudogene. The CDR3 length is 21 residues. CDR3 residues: CTSSSTVGRTSGRRQWETQYF. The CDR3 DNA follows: TGCACCAGCAGCTCAACGGTCGGAAGGACTAGCGGGAGGAGGCAGTGGGAGACCCAGTACTTC.

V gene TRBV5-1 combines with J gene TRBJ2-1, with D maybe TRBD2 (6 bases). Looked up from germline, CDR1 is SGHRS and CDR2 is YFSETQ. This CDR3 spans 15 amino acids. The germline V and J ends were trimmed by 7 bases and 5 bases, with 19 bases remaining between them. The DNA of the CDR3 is TGCGCCAGCCGCCCCGACGCGGGGTCTGACAATGAGCAGTTCTTC. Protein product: CASRPDAGSDNEQFF.

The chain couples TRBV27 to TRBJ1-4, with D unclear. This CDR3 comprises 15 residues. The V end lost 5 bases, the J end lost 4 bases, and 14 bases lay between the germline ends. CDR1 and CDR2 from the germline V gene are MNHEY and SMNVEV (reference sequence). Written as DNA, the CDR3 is TGTGCCAGCAGTCCAGCCGGGGAACTTAATGAAAAACTGTTTTTT. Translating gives CASSPAGELNEKLFF.

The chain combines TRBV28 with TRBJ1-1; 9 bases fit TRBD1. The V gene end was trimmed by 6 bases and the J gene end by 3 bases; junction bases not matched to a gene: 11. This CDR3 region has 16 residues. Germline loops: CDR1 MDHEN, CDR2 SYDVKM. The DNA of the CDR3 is TGTGCCAGCAGCGACCCCACAGGGGGCTCTTACACTGAAGCTTTCTTT. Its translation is CASSDPTGGSYTEAFF. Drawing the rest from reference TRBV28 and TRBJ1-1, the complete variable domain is DVKVTQSSRYLVKRTGEKVFLECVQDMDHENMFWYRQDPGLGLRLIYFSYDVKMKEKGDIPEGYSVSREKKERFSLILESASTNQTSMYLCASSDPTGGSYTEAFFGQGTRLTVV.

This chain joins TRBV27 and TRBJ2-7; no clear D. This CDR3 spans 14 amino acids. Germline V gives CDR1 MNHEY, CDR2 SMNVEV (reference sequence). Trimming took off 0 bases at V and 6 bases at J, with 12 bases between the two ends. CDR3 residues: CASSLSTQNREQYF. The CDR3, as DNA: TGTGCCAGCAGTTTATCGACACAGAATCGCGAGCAGTACTTC.

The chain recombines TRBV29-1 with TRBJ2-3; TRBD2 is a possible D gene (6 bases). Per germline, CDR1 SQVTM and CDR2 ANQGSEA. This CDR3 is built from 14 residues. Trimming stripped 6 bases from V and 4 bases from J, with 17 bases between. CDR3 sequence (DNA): TGCAGCGTGGAGACTAGTGGTGGCGCAGATACGCAGTATTTT. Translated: CSVETSGGADTQYF.

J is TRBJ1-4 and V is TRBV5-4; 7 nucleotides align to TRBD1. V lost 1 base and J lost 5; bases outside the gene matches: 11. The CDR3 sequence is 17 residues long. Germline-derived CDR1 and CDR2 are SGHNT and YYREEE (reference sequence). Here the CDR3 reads CASSLWVMGQRNEKLFF. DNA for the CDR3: TGTGCCAGCAGCTTGTGGGTTATGGGACAGAGAAATGAAAAACTGTTTTTT.

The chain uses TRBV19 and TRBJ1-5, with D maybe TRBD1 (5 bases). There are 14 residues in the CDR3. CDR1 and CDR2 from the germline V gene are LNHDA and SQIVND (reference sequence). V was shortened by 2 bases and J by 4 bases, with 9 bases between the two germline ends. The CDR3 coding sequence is TGTGCCAGTAGTATACAGGGATATAATCAGCCCCAGCATTTT. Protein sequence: CASSIQGYNQPQHF.

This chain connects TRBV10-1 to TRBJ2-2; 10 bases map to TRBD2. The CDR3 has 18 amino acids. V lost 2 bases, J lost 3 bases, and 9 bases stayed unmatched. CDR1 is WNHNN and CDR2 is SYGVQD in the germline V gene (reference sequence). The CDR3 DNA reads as TGCGCCAGCAGTGAGGGAACTAGCGGGAATGTAGACACCGGGGAGCTGTTTTTT. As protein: CASSEGTSGNVDTGELFF.

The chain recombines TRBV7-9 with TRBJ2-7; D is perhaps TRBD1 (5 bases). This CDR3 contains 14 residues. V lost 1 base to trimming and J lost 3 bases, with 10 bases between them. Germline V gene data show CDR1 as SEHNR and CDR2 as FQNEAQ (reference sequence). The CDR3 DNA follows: TGTGCCAGCAGCTTAGAGGGGATGGGCTACGAGCAGTACTTC. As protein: CASSLEGMGYEQYF.

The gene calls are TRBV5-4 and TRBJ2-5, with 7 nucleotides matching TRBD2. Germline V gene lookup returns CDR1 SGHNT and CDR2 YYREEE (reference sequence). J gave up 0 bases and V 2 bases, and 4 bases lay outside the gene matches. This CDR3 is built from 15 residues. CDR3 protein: CASSLSGLDQETQYF. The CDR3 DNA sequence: TGTGCCAGCAGCTTATCTGGACTAGACCAAGAGACCCAGTACTTC.

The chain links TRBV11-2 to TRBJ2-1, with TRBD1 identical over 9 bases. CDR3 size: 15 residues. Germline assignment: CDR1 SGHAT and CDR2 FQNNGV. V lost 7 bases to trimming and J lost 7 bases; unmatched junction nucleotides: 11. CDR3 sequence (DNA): TGTGCCAGCACCGAGGGACAGGGTCCGTCGAATGAGCAGTTCTTC. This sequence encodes CASTEGQGPSNEQFF.

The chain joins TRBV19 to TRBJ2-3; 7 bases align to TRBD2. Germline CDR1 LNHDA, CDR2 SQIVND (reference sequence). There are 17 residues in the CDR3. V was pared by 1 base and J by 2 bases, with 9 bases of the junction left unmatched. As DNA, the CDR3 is TGTGCCAGTAGTATAGCCACCGCTAGCGGACTCACAGATACGCAGTATTTT. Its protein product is CASSIATASGLTDTQYF.

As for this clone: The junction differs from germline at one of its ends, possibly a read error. In DNA, the CDR3 is TGTGCTAGCAGCTTAGCGCCGGGTGGTGGCGAGCAGTACTTC. Its protein is CASSLAPGGGEQYF. The chain combines TRBV7-7 with TRBJ2-7, with D possibly TRBD2 on 5 matching bases. This CDR3 comprises 14 residues. Germline values: CDR1 SSHAT, CDR2 FNYEAQ (reference sequence).

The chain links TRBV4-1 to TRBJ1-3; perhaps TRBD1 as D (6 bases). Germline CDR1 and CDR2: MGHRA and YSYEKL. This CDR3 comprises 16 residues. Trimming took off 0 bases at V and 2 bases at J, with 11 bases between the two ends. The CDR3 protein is CASSQDSGGPGNTIYF. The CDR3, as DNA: TGCGCCAGCAGCCAAGATTCGGGGGGCCCTGGAAACACCATATATTTT.